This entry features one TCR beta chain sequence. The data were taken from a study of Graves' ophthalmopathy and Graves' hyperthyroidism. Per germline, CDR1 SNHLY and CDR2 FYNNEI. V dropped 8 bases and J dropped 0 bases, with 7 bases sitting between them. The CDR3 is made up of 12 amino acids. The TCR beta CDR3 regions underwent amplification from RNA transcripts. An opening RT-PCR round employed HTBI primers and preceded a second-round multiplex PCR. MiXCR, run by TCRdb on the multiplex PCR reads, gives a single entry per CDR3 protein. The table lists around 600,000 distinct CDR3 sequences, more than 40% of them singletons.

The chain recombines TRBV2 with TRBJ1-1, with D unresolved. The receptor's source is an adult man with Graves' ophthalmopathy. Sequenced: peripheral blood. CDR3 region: CASLGMNTEAFF. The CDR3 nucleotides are TGTGCCAGCTTGGGCATGAACACTGAAGCTTTCTTT.